Listed below are T cell receptor beta chains from one sample, sequenced in a study of pediatric ulcerative colitis. Generated by immunoSEQ multiplex PCR, the TCRdb table keeps only in-frame clones and is missing some. The data show about 34,000 clones, 75% seen once. The material sequenced was gut tissue. The receptor source for this set is a boy younger than 18 with severe ulcerative colitis. Each CDR3 is given with its conserved first and last residue. D genes are given only for firm matches. Only part of the rows carry a size: once, few, many, or a class if the clone is expanded.

D	V	size	length	J	CDR3	DNA
-	TRBV5-4	-	14	TRBJ1-1	CASSLQGYNTEAFF	TGTGCCAGCAGCTTGCAGGGGTATAACACTGAAGCTTTCTTT
-	TRBV5-1	-	14	TRBJ1-1	CASSLEGRGTEAFF	TGCGCCAGCAGCTTGGAGGGGAGGGGCACTGAAGCTTTCTTT
-	TRBV20-1	-	11	TRBJ1-2	CRPRRRQMQSF	TGCAGGCCCCGCCGGAGGCAGATGCAAAGCTTC
-	TRBV29-1	-	12	TRBJ1-1	CSVRTAYTEAFF	TGCAGCGTGAGGACAGCCTACACTGAAGCTTTCTTT
TRBD1	TRBV18	-	14	TRBJ1-5	CASSRPGQGEPQHF	TGTGCCAGCTCACGTCCGGGACAGGGCGAGCCCCAGCATTTT
-	TRBV30	once	14	TRBJ2-7	CAWRWRGFEGEQYF	TGTGCCTGGAGATGGAGGGGCTTTGAGGGCGAGCAGTACTTC
-	TRBV19	-	14	TRBJ1-5	CASRPNRPNQPQHF	TGTGCCAGTAGGCCTAACAGGCCTAATCAGCCCCAGCATTTT
TRBD1	TRBV7-9	-	12	TRBJ2-3	CASSQGADTQYF	TGTGCCAGCAGCCAGGGGGCAGATACGCAGTATTTT
-	TRBV9	-	16	TRBJ2-2	CASSPLGGSPPGELFF	TGTGCCAGCAGCCCCTTGGGGGGTAGCCCCCCCGGGGAGCTGTTTTTT
-	TRBV27	-	16	TRBJ2-7	CASSGGDRQGSYEQYF	TGTGCCAGCAGTGGGGGGGATCGACAGGGATCCTACGAGCAGTACTTC
-	TRBV28	-	16	TRBJ1-2	CASTKRGQQSNYGYTF	TGTGCCAGCACCAAACGAGGACAGCAGTCTAACTATGGCTACACCTTC
-	TRBV7-9	-	15	TRBJ2-3	CASSPVSGGTDTQYF	TGTGCCAGCAGCCCGGTTAGTGGGGGCACAGATACGCAGTATTTT
-	TRBV2	few	11	TRBJ1-1	CASSVSRGAFF	TGTGCCAGCAGTGTTTCCAGGGGAGCTTTCTTT
-	TRBV4-1	-	15	TRBJ1-2	CASSQGTAQGYGYTF	TGCGCCAGCAGCCAAGGGACCGCGCAAGGGTATGGCTACACCTTC
TRBD1	TRBV19	-	16	TRBJ1-3	CASSRDSKNSGNTIYF	TGTGCCAGTAGTAGGGACAGCAAGAATTCTGGAAACACCATATATTTT
-	TRBV7-9	-	13	TRBJ1-3	CASSLITEGAIYF	TGTGCCAGCAGCTTAATAACTGAAGGCGCCATATATTTT
TRBD1	TRBV5-6	once	14	TRBJ2-7	CASSLGTGHREQYF	TGTGCCAGCAGCTTAGGGACAGGGCATAGGGAGCAGTACTTC
-	TRBV28	-	12	TRBJ1-5	CASSLRGGPQHF	TGTGCCAGCAGCCTGAGGGGCGGGCCCCAGCATTTT
-	TRBV7-9	-	14	TRBJ2-1	CASSLVRTYNEQFF	TGTGCCAGCAGCTTAGTTCGGACCTACAATGAGCAGTTCTTC
-	TRBV6-1	-	15	TRBJ2-6	CASRDIASGANVLTF	TGTGCCAGCAGGGACATAGCCTCTGGGGCCAACGTCCTGACTTTC
-	TRBV7-6	-	15	TRBJ2-3	CASSLTGGNTDTQYF	TGTGCCAGCAGCTTAACCGGGGGAAACACAGATACGCAGTATTTT
TRBD1	TRBV15	-	15	TRBJ2-1	CATSTDRGSYNEQFF	TGTGCCACCAGCACGGACAGGGGGTCATACAATGAGCAGTTCTTC
TRBD1	TRBV4-2	few	15	TRBJ2-5	CASSQEGGTEETQYF	TGTGCCAGCAGCCAAGAAGGGGGCACGGAAGAGACCCAGTACTTC